Below, 13 T cell receptor beta chains from the same sample are listed, as sequenced in a study of T cells in localized non-small cell lung cancer. Profiled with immunoSEQ multiplex PCR; TCRdb holds only in-frame clones, not every one. The sample lists approximately 45,000 clones, around 81% occurring once. The source was peripheral blood mononuclear cells, collected before any cancer treatment. These receptor sequences come from a man aged 40 to 69 with stage III lung adenocarcinoma.

V and J are TRBV30 and TRBJ2-3; 7 nucleotides match TRBD1. Per germline, CDR1 GTSNPN and CDR2 SVGIG (reference sequence). The CDR3 runs to 15 residues. V lost 0 bases to trimming and J lost 8 bases; unmatched junction nucleotides: 11. Here the CDR3 reads CAWSVLGQLEVTQYF. The CDR3 nucleotides are TGTGCCTGGAGTGTACTGGGACAGTTGGAGGTTACGCAGTATTTT. Full variable domain (rest looked up from reference TRBV30 and TRBJ2-3): SQTIHQWPATLVQPVGSPLSLECTVEGTSNPNLYWYRQAAGRGLQLLFYSVGIGQISSEVPQNLSASRPQDRQFILSSKKLLLSDSGFYLCAWSVLGQLEVTQYFGPGTRLTVL.

The V call is TRBV29-1, the J call TRBJ2-2, with 12 nucleotides matching TRBD2. There are 16 residues in the CDR3. Trimming at V came to 6 bases and at J to 6 bases, leaving 11 bases not matched to a gene. CDR1 SQVTM and CDR2 ANQGSEA come from the germline V gene. The CDR3 spells CSVRTASGGASGELFF. CDR3 bases: TGCAGCGTCCGTACAGCTAGCGGGGGGGCCTCCGGGGAGCTGTTTTTT.

The chain links TRBV11-2 to TRBJ2-4; 12 bases match TRBD2. This CDR3 is built from 16 residues. Germline CDR1 reads SGHAT; CDR2 reads FQNNGV. V was pared by 4 bases and J by 3 bases, with 4 bases of the junction left unmatched. The CDR3 coding sequence is TGTGCCAGCAGCTCGAGGACTAGCGGGAACAAAAACATTCAGTACTTC. Translating it yields CASSSRTSGNKNIQYF.

This clone is a singleton in its sample. The rearrangement uses TRBV23-1 and TRBJ2-2; maybe TRBD2 (5 bases). TRBV23-1 is known as an ORF, though its function is uncertain. The V gene lost 5 bases and the J gene lost 3 bases, with 10 bases spanning the gap. The CDR3 has 14 residues. CDR3 DNA: TGCGCCAGCAGTTCCCGGCGGGACACCGGGGAGCTGTTTTTT. It codes for CASSSRRDTGELFF.

This clone appeared a single time. The gene calls are TRBV9 and TRBJ2-1; the D gene is possibly TRBD2 (6 bases). This CDR3 region has 17 residues. Looked up from germline, CDR1 is SGDLS and CDR2 is YYNGEE. Trimming took off 0 bases at V and 4 bases at J, with 17 bases between the two ends. CDR3 nucleotides: TGTGCCAGCAGCGTAGAGGCCCGGGGGTTCGCTTACAATGAGCAGTTCTTC. Residues: CASSVEARGFAYNEQFF.

The J gene is TRBJ2-5, the V gene TRBV7-7; D uncertain. The CDR3 covers 14 residues. With 2 bases removed from V and 9 bases from J, the gap between germline ends came to 16 bases. Germline values: CDR1 SSHAT, CDR2 FNYEAQ (reference sequence). The CDR3 DNA sequence: TGTGCCAGCAGCTTATCCTCAGAGCCCGCGCCCCAGTACTTC. Translating it yields CASSLSSEPAPQYF.

The chain couples TRBV5-4 to TRBJ2-3; TRBD1 might be the D (5 bases). Germline loops: CDR1 SGHNT, CDR2 YYREEE (reference sequence). The length of the CDR3 is 14 residues. Between the trimmed V and J ends, which lost 3 bases and 13 bases, there was a span of 21 bases. For the CDR3, the DNA is TGTGCCAGCAGCTCCGAAGTGGGGCTAGACCGAAAGTATTTT. Its translation: CASSSEVGLDRKYF.

The genes are TRBV18 and TRBJ1-5, with TRBD1 matching over 7 bases. J gave up 4 bases and V 2 bases, and 2 bases lay outside the gene matches. Germline V lookup: CDR1 KGHSH, CDR2 LQKENI. CDR3 length: 14 residues. CDR3 protein: CASSPTGQNQPQHF. CDR3 coding DNA: TGTGCCAGCTCACCAACGGGACAGAATCAGCCCCAGCATTTT.

The chain combines TRBV6-5 with TRBJ2-7; 10 bases align to TRBD2. The trim removed 5 bases at V and 4 bases at J, leaving 5 bases unmatched. The CDR3 totals 14 residues. Per the germline V gene, CDR1 is MNHEY and CDR2 is SVGAGI. CDR3 sequence reads: CASSQLAGTYEQYF. The CDR3 DNA follows: TGTGCCAGCAGTCAACTAGCGGGAACTTACGAGCAGTACTTC.

In DNA, the CDR3 is TGTGCCAGCTCACCGACCGGGACAGGGAATGAAAAACTGTTTTTT. Its protein is CASSPTGTGNEKLFF. The chain couples TRBV18 to TRBJ1-4; TRBD1 agrees at 9 bases. CDR1 is KGHSH and CDR2 is LQKENI in the germline V gene. The V segment lost 3 bases and the J segment 5 bases; nucleotides outside the gene matches: 4. The CDR3 loop spans 15 amino acids.

The chain recombines TRBV19 with TRBJ1-5; D gene unclear. CDR1 and CDR2 from the germline V gene are LNHDA and SQIVND (reference sequence). The CDR3 consists of 13 residues. V was clipped by 5 bases and J by 7 bases, with 12 bases between them. The CDR3 is CASSGSLNQPQHF. The CDR3 DNA reads TGTGCCAGTAGTGGGTCCCTTAACCAGCCCCAGCATTTT. The variable domain in full, completed from reference TRBV19 and TRBJ1-5, reads DGGITQSPKYLFRKEGQNVTLSCEQNLNHDAMYWYRQDPGQGLRLIYYSQIVNDFQKGDIAEGYSVSREKKESFPLTVTSAQKNPTAFYLCASSGSLNQPQHFGDGTRLSIL.

This chain joins TRBV6-6 and TRBJ2-1, with D maybe TRBD2 (5 bases). Between the trimmed V and J ends, which lost 2 bases and 7 bases, there was a span of 9 bases. Germline CDR1 and CDR2: MNHNY and SVGAGI (reference sequence). This CDR3 is built from 13 residues. Here the CDR3 reads CASSYTGKNEQFF. The CDR3 nucleotides read TGTGCCAGCAGTTACACCGGGAAGAATGAGCAGTTCTTC.

This clone occurred a few times. This chain joins TRBV6-1 and TRBJ2-7, with TRBD2 as a possible D gene (6 bases). V was trimmed by 11 bases and J by 3 bases, leaving 11 bases between them. This CDR3 is built from 11 residues. Germline V gene data show CDR1 as MNHNS and CDR2 as SASEGT. In DNA form, the CDR3 reads TGTGCCGCGGGAAGGAGCTACGAGCAGTACTTC. This sequence encodes CAAGRSYEQYF.